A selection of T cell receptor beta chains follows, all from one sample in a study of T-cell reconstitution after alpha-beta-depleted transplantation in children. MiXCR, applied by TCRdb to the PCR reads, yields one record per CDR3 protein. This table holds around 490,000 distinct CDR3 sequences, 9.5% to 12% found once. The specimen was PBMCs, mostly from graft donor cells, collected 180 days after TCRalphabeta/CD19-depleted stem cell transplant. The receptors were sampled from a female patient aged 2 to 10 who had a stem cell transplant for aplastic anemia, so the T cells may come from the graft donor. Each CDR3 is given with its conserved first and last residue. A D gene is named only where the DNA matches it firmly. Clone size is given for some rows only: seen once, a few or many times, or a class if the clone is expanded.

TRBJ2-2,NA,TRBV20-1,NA,TGCAGTGCTATTGCAGCCCGGGACGGGGAGCTGTTTTTT,CSAIAARDGELFF
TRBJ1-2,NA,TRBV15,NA,TGTGCCACCAGCAGAGATGTAGAGGGGTTCGTCGCCTATGGCTACACCTTC,CATSRDVEGFVAYGYTF
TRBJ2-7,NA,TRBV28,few,TGTGCCAGCAGTCCCCTGGGGTCCTACGAGCAGTACTTC,CASSPLGSYEQYF
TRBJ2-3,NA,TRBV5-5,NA,TGTGCCAGCAGCTCGCCGGGTGGTGCAGATACGCAGTATTTT,CASSSPGGADTQYF
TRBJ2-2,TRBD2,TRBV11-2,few,TGTGCCAGCAGCTTGAAGGGACTAGCGGGAACGAACACCGGGGAGCTGTTTTTT,CASSLKGLAGTNTGELFF
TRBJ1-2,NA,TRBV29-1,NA,TGCAGCGTTGGGTCCGACGGAGGCTATGGCTACACCTTC,CSVGSDGGYGYTF
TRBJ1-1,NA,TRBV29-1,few,TGCAGCGTTGGTCCGTCGGAGGGGCAAGCTTTCTTT,CSVGPSEGQAFF
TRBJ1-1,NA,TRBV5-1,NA,TGCGCCAGCAGCTTGGCTCACGAGAACACTGAAGCTTTCTTT,CASSLAHENTEAFF
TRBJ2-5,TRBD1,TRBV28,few,TGTGCCAGCATCCACCAGGGGGACGTCCAAGAGACCCAGTACTTC,CASIHQGDVQETQYF
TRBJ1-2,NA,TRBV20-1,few,TGCAGTGCTAGTTCGAAATCCTATGGCTACACCTTC,CSASSKSYGYTF
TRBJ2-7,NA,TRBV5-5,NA,TGTGCCAGCAGCTTGTTAGCGGAGCAGTACTTC,CASSLLAEQYF
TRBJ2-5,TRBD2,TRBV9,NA,TGTGCCAGCAGCGTAGATGTAGCGGGTCCCCGGTACTTC,CASSVDVAGPRYF
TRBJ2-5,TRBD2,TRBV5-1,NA,TGCGCCAGCAGCTTAAGCGGGAGCGTGACCCAGTACTTC,CASSLSGSVTQYF
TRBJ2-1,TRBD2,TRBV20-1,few,TGCAGTGCTAGAAATTTTCGGACTAGCGGGTCGTACAATGAGCAGTTCTTC,CSARNFRTSGSYNEQFF
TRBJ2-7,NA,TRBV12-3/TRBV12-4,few,TGTGCCAGCAGTTCCCAGGCCCGGTACGAGCAGTACTTC,CASSSQARYEQYF
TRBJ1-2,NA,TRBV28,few,TGTGCCAGCAGTTTGGACGTTATCTGGGGAAGGGACTATGGCTACACCTTC,CASSLDVIWGRDYGYTF